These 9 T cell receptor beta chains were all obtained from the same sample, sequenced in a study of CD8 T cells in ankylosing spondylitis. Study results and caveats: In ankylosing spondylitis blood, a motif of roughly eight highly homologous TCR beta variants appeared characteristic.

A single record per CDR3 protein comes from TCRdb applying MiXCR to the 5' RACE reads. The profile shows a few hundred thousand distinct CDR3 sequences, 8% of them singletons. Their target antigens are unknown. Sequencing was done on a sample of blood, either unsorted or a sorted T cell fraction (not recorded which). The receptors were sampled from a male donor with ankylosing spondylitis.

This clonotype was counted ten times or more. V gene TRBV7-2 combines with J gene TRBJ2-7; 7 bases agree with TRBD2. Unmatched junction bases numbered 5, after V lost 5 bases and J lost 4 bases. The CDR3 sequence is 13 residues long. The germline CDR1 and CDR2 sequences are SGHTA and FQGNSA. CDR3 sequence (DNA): TGTGCCAGCAGCGGCGCCGGGAGGTACGAGCAGTACTTC. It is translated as CASSGAGRYEQYF.

The CDR3 nucleotides read TGCGCCAGCAGCAGGGACCACGAGCAGTACTTC. Translated: CASSRDHEQYF. The chain joins TRBV5-1 to TRBJ2-7, with D possibly being TRBD1 or TRBD2 (5 bases each). Germline CDR1 reads SGHRS; CDR2 reads YFSETQ. The CDR3 loop spans 11 amino acids. V dropped 4 bases and J dropped 5 bases, with 7 bases sitting between them.

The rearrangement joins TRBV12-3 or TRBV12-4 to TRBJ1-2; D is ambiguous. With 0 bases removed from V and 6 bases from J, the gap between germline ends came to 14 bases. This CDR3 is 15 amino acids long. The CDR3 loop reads CASSLARGSLDGYTF. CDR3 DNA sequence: TGTGCCAGCAGTTTAGCGCGAGGGTCTCTCGATGGCTACACCTTC.

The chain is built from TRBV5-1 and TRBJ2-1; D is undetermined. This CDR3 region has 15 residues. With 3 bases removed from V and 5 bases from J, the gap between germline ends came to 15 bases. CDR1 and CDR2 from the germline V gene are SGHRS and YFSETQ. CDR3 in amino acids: CASSSPGADNNEQFF. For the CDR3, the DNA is TGCGCCAGCAGCTCCCCCGGTGCGGATAACAATGAGCAGTTCTTC. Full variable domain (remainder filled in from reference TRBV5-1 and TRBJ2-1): KAGVTQTPRYLIKTRGQQVTLSCSPISGHRSVSWYQQTPGQGLQFLFEYFSETQRNKGNFPGRFSGRQFSNSRSEMNVSTLELGDSALYLCASSSPGADNNEQFFGPGTRLTVL.

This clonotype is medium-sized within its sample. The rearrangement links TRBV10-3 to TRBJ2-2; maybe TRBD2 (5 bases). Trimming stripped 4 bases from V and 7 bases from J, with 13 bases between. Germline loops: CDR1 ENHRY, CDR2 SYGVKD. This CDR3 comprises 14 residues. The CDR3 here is CAISVVLVNGELFF. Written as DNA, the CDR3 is TGTGCCATCAGTGTGGTACTAGTGAACGGGGAGCTGTTTTTT.

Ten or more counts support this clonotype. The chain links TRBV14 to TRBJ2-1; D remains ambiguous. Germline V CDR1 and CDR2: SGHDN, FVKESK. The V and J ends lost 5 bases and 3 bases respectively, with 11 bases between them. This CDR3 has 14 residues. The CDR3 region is CASSETHRYNEQFF. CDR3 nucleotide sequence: TGTGCCAGCAGCGAAACCCACCGCTACAATGAGCAGTTCTTC.

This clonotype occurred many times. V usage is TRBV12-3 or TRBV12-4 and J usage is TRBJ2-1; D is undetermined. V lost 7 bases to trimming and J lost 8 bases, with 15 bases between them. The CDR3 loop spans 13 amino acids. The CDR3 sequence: CASTPSLGHEQFF. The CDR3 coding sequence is TGTGCCAGCACCCCATCGCTCGGGCATGAGCAGTTCTTC.

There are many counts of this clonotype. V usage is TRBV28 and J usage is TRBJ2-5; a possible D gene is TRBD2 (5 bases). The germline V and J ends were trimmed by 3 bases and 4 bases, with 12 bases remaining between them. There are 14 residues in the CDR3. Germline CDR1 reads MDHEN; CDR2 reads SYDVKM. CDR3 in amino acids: CASSLTGNRETQYF. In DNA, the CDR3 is TGTGCCAGCAGTTTGACGGGGAATCGAGAGACCCAGTACTTC.

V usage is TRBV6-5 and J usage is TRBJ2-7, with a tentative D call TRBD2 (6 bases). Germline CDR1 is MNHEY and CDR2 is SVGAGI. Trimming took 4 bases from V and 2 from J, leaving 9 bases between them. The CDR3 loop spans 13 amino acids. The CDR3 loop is CASSLAVAYEQYF. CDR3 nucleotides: TGTGCCAGCAGTTTAGCGGTGGCCTACGAGCAGTACTTC.